The subject of this entry is one T cell receptor beta chain. The data belong to a study of blood T cell repertoires in COVID-19. Study information: The samples span acute and convalescent COVID-19 from the United States, Italy and Spain. PBMCs, B-cell-depleted T cells, or T cells provided the cDNA or gDNA that made up the material.

Losses at the gene ends were 3 bases for V and 10 bases for J; bases not matched to a gene: 2. CDR1 is MNHEY and CDR2 is SMNVEV in the germline V gene (reference sequence). The CDR3 runs 13 residues. Followed longitudinally, the Seattle patients had been enrolled during active infection. Original handling: Cell counts per sample came from amplifying reference gene primers. Profiling relied on immunoSEQ multiplex PCR, and the TCRdb table lists in-frame clones only, not all of them. That table furnishes V, J and clone size, whereas the DNA furnished D and trimming. The table records hundreds of thousands of clones, 80% to 90% of them present only once.

The source of this sequence is a woman aged 25-40 years with COVID-19, enrolled during active disease. The V gene is TRBV27, the J gene TRBJ2-1; 11 positions match TRBD2. Sequenced sample: peripheral blood. CDR3 loop: CASSFGTSGEQFF. The DNA of the CDR3 is TGTGCCAGCAGTTTCGGGACTAGCGGAGAGCAGTTCTTC.